The 25 T cell receptor beta chains given below trace back to one sample, sequenced in a study of regulatory T cells in long-lasting Graves disease. The time point was: persistent/refractory GD, antithyroid drugs over 5 years with positive TRAb. Scientists built the TCR library using RNA that was extracted from PBMCs. iRepertoire HTBI primers and Arm-PCR of CDR3 regions built TCR beta libraries. TCRdb independently ran MiXCR on the multiplex PCR reads; one entry per CDR3 protein. The sample consists of some 330,000 distinct CDR3 sequences, roughly 24% of them appearing once. The source was peripheral blood mononuclear cells (PBMCs), collected when the disease was refractory, from a patient treated with antithyroid drugs. The source of these receptors is a woman in her 40s with Graves disease.

This clonotype was seen ten or more times. This chain joins TRBV27 and TRBJ1-6, with 9 bases lining up with TRBD1. The germline V gene encodes CDR1 MNHEY and CDR2 SMNVEV (reference sequence). The CDR3 contains 14 residues. The junction had 9 bases not matched to a gene; V was cut back by 6 bases and J by 12 bases. The CDR3 loop reads CASSPGTGLRPLHF. The CDR3, as DNA: TGTGCCAGCAGCCCGGGGACAGGGCTTCGACCCCTCCACTTT.

This clonotype appeared many times. V is TRBV2 and J is TRBJ2-7; D not resolved. The CDR3 is 14 residues long. Trimming took 2 bases from V and 2 from J, leaving 10 bases between them. CDR1 SNHLY and CDR2 FYNNEI come from the germline V gene. The CDR3 DNA reads as TGTGCCAGCAGTGAAATGGACGGACCCTACGAGCAGTACTTC. Its protein product is CASSEMDGPYEQYF. Looking up the rest from reference TRBV2 and TRBJ2-7 gives the full variable domain: EPEVTQTPSHQVTQMGQEVILRCVPISNHLYFYWYRQILGQKVEFLVSFYNNEISEKSEIFDDQFSVERPDGSNFTLKIRSTKLEDSAMYFCASSEMDGPYEQYFGPGTRLTVT.

This clonotype was observed a few times. V and J are TRBV6-1 and TRBJ2-2; 10 bases are a match to TRBD2. The V segment lost 7 bases and the J segment 6 bases; nucleotides outside the gene matches: 2. Germline V gives CDR1 MNHNS, CDR2 SASEGT. The CDR3 consists of 13 residues. CDR3 coding DNA: TGTGCCAGCACTAGCGGGAGTCCCGGGGAGCTGTTTTTT. Translation: CASTSGSPGELFF.

As for this clonotype: It is likely a read error: a sequence one base away is far more abundant. V gene TRBV12-3 or TRBV12-4 combines with J gene TRBJ1-1; D possibly corresponds to TRBD1 (6 bases). The length of the CDR3 is 21 residues. The CDR3 sequence: CASRASKGESWPPLFNTGAFF. Here the CDR3 DNA reads TGTGCCAGCAGAGCCAGCAAGGGGGAAAGTTGGCCTCCCCTCTTCAACACTGGAGCTTTCTTT.

The V and J genes are TRBV2 and TRBJ2-1; the match to TRBD2 covers 9 bases. V trimming: 8 bases; J trimming: 6 bases; junction bases outside the gene matches: 8. CDR3 size: 14 residues. Germline V lookup: CDR1 SNHLY, CDR2 FYNNEI. CDR3 loop: CASGVAGVLNEQFF. The CDR3 DNA is TGTGCCAGCGGCGTAGCGGGAGTCCTCAATGAGCAGTTCTTC.

The chain employs TRBV6-5 and TRBJ2-7, with D perhaps TRBD2 (6 bases). Trimming shortened V by 2 bases and J by 8 bases, and 10 bases separated the two germline ends. The CDR3 length is 12 residues. Germline V gene data show CDR1 as MNHEY and CDR2 as SVGAGI. CDR3 in DNA: TGTGCCAGCAGTTACCCAGCGGGTCAGCAGTACTTC. Its protein is CASSYPAGQQYF.

The J gene is TRBJ2-3, the V gene TRBV28, with 9 positions matching TRBD2. The V gene's germline CDR1 is MDHEN and CDR2 SYDVKM. Unmatched junction bases numbered 4, after V lost 4 bases and J lost 2 bases. CDR3 length: 15 residues. The CDR3 DNA sequence: TGTGCCAGCAGTTCTCTAGCGGGACACACAGATACGCAGTATTTT. It is translated as CASSSLAGHTDTQYF.

As to this clonotype: One base away lies a much larger clone, so this may be a sequencing read error. The J gene is TRBJ2-7, the V gene TRBV27; 7 nucleotides line up with TRBD2. Germline CDR1 MNHEY, CDR2 SMNVEV (reference sequence). The CDR3 runs 18 residues. V lost 5 bases and J lost 7; bases outside the gene matches: 23. DNA for the CDR3: TGTGCCAGCAGTGCCCGACCCCCGAGTGGCGGGAGAGTAGGTGAGCAGTACTTC. Protein product: CASSARPPSGGRVGEQYF.

This clonotype was seen at least ten times. The chain has TRBV12-3 or TRBV12-4 and TRBJ1-1; the D is unclear. The V end lost 6 bases, the J end lost 1 base, and 9 bases lay between the germline ends. CDR3 length: 13 residues. Here the CDR3 reads CASSQQENTEAFF. For the CDR3, the DNA is TGTGCCAGCAGCCAACAAGAGAACACTGAAGCTTTCTTT.

This clonotype was seen repeatedly, ten times or more. The V and J genes are TRBV7-8 and TRBJ2-7; possible D gene TRBD2, 5 bases. In germline, CDR1 is SGHVS, CDR2 FQNEAQ. The CDR3 consists of 13 residues. V was shortened by 0 bases and J by 3 bases, with 6 bases between the two germline ends. DNA for the CDR3: TGTGCCAGCAGCTTAGCTCGGGGCTACGAGCAGTACTTC. This codes for CASSLARGYEQYF.

In this sample, this clonotype turned up many times. The rearrangement joins TRBV7-9 to TRBJ2-7; D is perhaps TRBD1 or TRBD2 (5 bases each). There are 15 residues in the CDR3. Trimming took off 6 bases at V and 1 base at J, with 16 bases between the two ends. Germline assignment: CDR1 SEHNR and CDR2 FQNEAQ (reference sequence). The CDR3 nucleotides are TGTGCCAGCAGACGAACCGGGACCGAGTCCTACGAGCAGTACTTC. It yields the protein CASRRTGTESYEQYF.

CDR3 sequence: CATSEPGRKTDTQYF. Written as DNA, the CDR3 is TGTGCCACCAGTGAGCCTGGACGAAAAACAGATACGCAGTATTTT. The chain combines TRBV24-1 with TRBJ2-3; D call uncertain. The CDR3 is 15 residues long. V was shortened by 4 bases and J by 3 bases, with 13 bases between the two germline ends. Germline lookup yields CDR1 KGHDR and CDR2 SFDVKD.

J is TRBJ2-3 and V is TRBV28; 10 bases are a match to TRBD2. Germline V CDR1 and CDR2: MDHEN, SYDVKM. There are 17 residues in the CDR3. The V segment lost 1 base and the J segment 0 bases; nucleotides outside the gene matches: 4. The CDR3 here is CASSLLGLAYSTDTQYF. Here the CDR3 DNA reads TGTGCCAGCAGTTTATTGGGACTAGCGTACAGCACAGATACGCAGTATTTT.

The chain links TRBV28 to TRBJ2-3; D not certain. Between the trimmed V and J ends, which lost 7 bases and 5 bases, there was a span of 7 bases. The germline V gene encodes CDR1 MDHEN and CDR2 SYDVKM. This CDR3 has 11 amino acids. CDR3 DNA: TGTGCCAGCAACCTAGGAGATACGCAGTATTTT. Its translation: CASNLGDTQYF.

The sample holds many counts of this clonotype. The chain uses TRBV28 and TRBJ1-2, with D perhaps matching TRBD1 (6 bases). Germline CDR1 and CDR2: MDHEN and SYDVKM. Deletions cut 3 bases from V and 7 bases from J, with 12 bases between. CDR3 length: 13 residues. CDR3 amino acids: CASSFGQLVGYTF. Here the CDR3 DNA reads TGTGCCAGCAGTTTTGGACAGCTCGTTGGCTACACCTTC.

This clonotype was seen ten or more times. J is TRBJ2-7 and V is TRBV9; 10 bases fit TRBD2. The J segment lost 3 bases and the V segment lost 0 bases, leaving 3 bases of the junction unmatched. The CDR3 is 15 residues long. Germline V gene lookup returns CDR1 SGDLS and CDR2 YYNGEE. The CDR3 here is CASSVGGTSDYEQYF. CDR3 DNA sequence: TGTGCCAGCAGCGTAGGTGGGACTAGCGACTACGAGCAGTACTTC.

This clonotype has ten or more counts. The J gene is TRBJ1-2, the V gene TRBV28; D not resolved. V lost 1 base and J 0 bases, leaving 6 bases between the germline ends. Germline V lookup: CDR1 MDHEN, CDR2 SYDVKM. The CDR3 loop spans 14 amino acids. The CDR3 coding sequence is TGTGCCAGCAGTTTATCGGCCACTAACTATGGCTACACCTTC. Amino acids: CASSLSATNYGYTF.

The chain employs TRBV19 and TRBJ2-5; the D gene is possibly TRBD1 (6 bases). The CDR3 is 14 residues long. Looked up from germline, CDR1 is LNHDA and CDR2 is SQIVND (reference sequence). V dropped 4 bases and J dropped 7 bases, with 16 bases sitting between them. Here the CDR3 reads CASSNQGSKWTQYF. The CDR3 DNA reads TGTGCCAGTAGTAACCAGGGGTCAAAATGGACCCAGTACTTC. The full variable domain, in which reference TRBV19 and TRBJ2-5 provide the parts outside the CDR3, is DGGITQSPKYLFRKEGQNVTLSCEQNLNHDAMYWYRQDPGQGLRLIYYSQIVNDFQKGDIAEGYSVSREKKESFPLTVTSAQKNPTAFYLCASSNQGSKWTQYFGPGTRLLVL.

The chain recombines TRBV5-1 with TRBJ2-7; 7 bases match TRBD1. Per the germline V gene, CDR1 is SGHRS and CDR2 is YFSETQ. The V gene end was trimmed by 3 bases and the J gene end by 6 bases; junction bases not matched to a gene: 9. The CDR3 loop spans 14 amino acids. In DNA, the CDR3 is TGCGCCAGCAGCTCTCGGGACAGCCGAGGCGAGCAGTACTTC. Translated, it gives CASSSRDSRGEQYF.

This clonotype was counted at least ten times. The V and J genes are TRBV28 and TRBJ2-7, with 7 bases aligning to TRBD2. Germline V gives CDR1 MDHEN, CDR2 SYDVKM. J gave up 4 bases and V 7 bases, and 7 bases lay outside the gene matches. The CDR3 has 13 amino acids. CDR3 in DNA: TGTGCCAGCACGGAGGGGCGGGAGTACGAGCAGTACTTC. The encoded protein is CASTEGREYEQYF.

At least ten counts were recorded for this clonotype. This rearrangement joins TRBV6-1 to TRBJ1-5; D perhaps matches TRBD1 (5 bases). Germline V gives CDR1 MNHNS, CDR2 SASEGT. CDR3 length: 14 residues. With 1 base removed from V and 4 bases from J, the gap between germline ends came to 8 bases. CDR3 DNA: TGTGCCAGCAGTGAAGTGGGGGAGAATCAGCCCCAGCATTTT. It codes for CASSEVGENQPQHF.

This clonotype was found many times. This rearrangement joins TRBV11-2 to TRBJ1-1; D unresolved. CDR3 length: 13 amino acids. The V gene lost 5 bases and the J gene lost 0 bases, with 7 bases spanning the gap. Germline V gives CDR1 SGHAT, CDR2 FQNNGV. Here the CDR3 DNA reads TGTGCCAGCAGCCCCCACATGAACACTGAAGCTTTCTTT. Translation: CASSPHMNTEAFF.

This clonotype turned up a few times. The chain couples TRBV11-2 to TRBJ2-7, with 10 nucleotides matching TRBD1. This CDR3 has 18 amino acids. CDR1 and CDR2 from the germline V gene are SGHAT and FQNNGV. V dropped 3 bases and J dropped 5; count of bases not matched to a gene: 16. Here the CDR3 reads CASSLRLLGQGVIHEQYF. DNA of the CDR3: TGTGCCAGCAGCTTGAGACTGCTTGGACAGGGGGTCATCCACGAGCAGTACTTC.

The chain joins TRBV30 to TRBJ1-6; tentatively, D is TRBD1 (6 bases). V lost 1 base to trimming and J lost 11 bases, with 15 bases between them. Germline-derived CDR1 and CDR2 are GTSNPN and SVGIG (reference sequence). The CDR3 is 14 amino acids. CDR3 coding DNA: TGTGCCTGGAGTGCCACAGGGATCAGGGCACCCCTCCACTTT. It translates to CAWSATGIRAPLHF. Based on the CDR3 plus reference TRBV30 and TRBJ1-6, the full variable domain is SQTIHQWPATLVQPVGSPLSLECTVEGTSNPNLYWYRQAAGRGLQLLFYSVGIGQISSEVPQNLSASRPQDRQFILSSKKLLLSDSGFYLCAWSATGIRAPLHFGNGTRLTVT.

There are a few counts of this clonotype. The CDR3 here is CSGKPGGGSVDTQYF. The CDR3 bases are TGCAGTGGAAAGCCTGGGGGCGGGAGTGTGGATACGCAGTATTTT. The genes are TRBV20-1 and TRBJ2-3, with D possibly TRBD2 on 7 matching bases. This CDR3 has 15 residues. Germline CDR1 DFQATT, CDR2 SNEGSKA (reference sequence). V lost 7 bases, J lost 6 bases, and 23 bases lay in between.